This T cell receptor (beta chain) stems from a study of control samples from healthy donors and cancer patients. Assay: immunoSEQ multiplex PCR; the TCRdb copy retains only in-frame clones and omits some. Of some 130,000 clones in the sample, roughly 92% are singletons; the top ten hold approximately 10%. Trimming took off 7 bases at V and 3 bases at J, with 9 bases between the two ends. Germline V lookup: CDR1 DFQATT, CDR2 SNEGSKA (reference sequence). This CDR3 spans 11 amino acids. This chain uses TRBV20-1 with TRBJ2-5; D is unresolved. The sequencing input was blood. The origin of this receptor is a man aged 25 to 45 in good health. The CDR3 loop is CSGTAEETQYF. In nucleotides, the CDR3 is TGCAGTGGCACTGCAGAAGAGACCCAGTACTTC.